This is a list of T cell receptor beta chains from one sample in a study of blood T cells in healthy people across ages. TCRdb passed the 5' RACE reads through MiXCR, listing each CDR3 protein once. This repertoire shows 1 million or so distinct CDR3 sequences, roughly 45% found once; its top ten account for 18%. Sequenced: blood. These receptors were obtained from a woman aged 60-70 years in good health. Both conserved end residues are part of each CDR3. A row's size may be missing; if present it is once, few, many or a size class.

cdr3_aa: CASSTGQTFYEQYF; v_call: TRBV7-9; j_call: TRBJ2-7; clone_size: .
cdr3_aa: CASSIGPQSSYEQYF; v_call: TRBV19; j_call: TRBJ2-7; clone_size: .
cdr3_aa: CSGVLLGETQYF; v_call: TRBV29-1; j_call: TRBJ2-5; clone_size: few
cdr3_aa: CASSSGGSWAPSRNSPLHF; v_call: TRBV6-5; j_call: TRBJ1-6; clone_size: few
cdr3_aa: CASSLEGIIQPQHF; v_call: TRBV12-3/TRBV12-4; j_call: TRBJ1-5; clone_size: once
cdr3_aa: CSAEGLAAYNEQFF; v_call: TRBV29-1; j_call: TRBJ2-1; clone_size: few
cdr3_aa: CASRNDRDTEAFF; v_call: TRBV6-5; j_call: TRBJ1-1; clone_size: .
cdr3_aa: CASSTYRGPPTDEQYF; v_call: TRBV7-9; j_call: .; clone_size: .
cdr3_aa: CASELSGGTGELFF; v_call: TRBV6-5; j_call: TRBJ2-2; clone_size: few
cdr3_aa: CATSMGQRGAVTQYF; v_call: TRBV15; j_call: TRBJ2-3; clone_size: .
cdr3_aa: CSVDRGRPDTQYF; v_call: TRBV29-1; j_call: TRBJ2-3; clone_size: .
cdr3_aa: CASSLPWDKASYEQYF; v_call: TRBV5-5; j_call: TRBJ2-7; clone_size: few
cdr3_aa: CSARGDLNEKLFF; v_call: TRBV20-1; j_call: TRBJ1-4; clone_size: once
cdr3_aa: CASTRWSGGPTDTQYF; v_call: TRBV5-1; j_call: TRBJ2-3; clone_size: .
cdr3_aa: CAIFKSNEQFF; v_call: TRBV10-3; j_call: TRBJ2-1; clone_size: .
cdr3_aa: CSARTSGRGTDTQYF; v_call: TRBV20-1; j_call: TRBJ2-3; clone_size: .
cdr3_aa: CAGRLASEQFF; v_call: TRBV30; j_call: TRBJ2-1; clone_size: .
cdr3_aa: CASSQYPGTRAQDEQFF; v_call: TRBV4-2; j_call: TRBJ2-1; clone_size: .
cdr3_aa: CASSPGGGFGYSNQPQHF; v_call: TRBV28; j_call: TRBJ1-5; clone_size: .
cdr3_aa: CSARTGGADGYTF; v_call: TRBV20-1; j_call: TRBJ1-2; clone_size: .